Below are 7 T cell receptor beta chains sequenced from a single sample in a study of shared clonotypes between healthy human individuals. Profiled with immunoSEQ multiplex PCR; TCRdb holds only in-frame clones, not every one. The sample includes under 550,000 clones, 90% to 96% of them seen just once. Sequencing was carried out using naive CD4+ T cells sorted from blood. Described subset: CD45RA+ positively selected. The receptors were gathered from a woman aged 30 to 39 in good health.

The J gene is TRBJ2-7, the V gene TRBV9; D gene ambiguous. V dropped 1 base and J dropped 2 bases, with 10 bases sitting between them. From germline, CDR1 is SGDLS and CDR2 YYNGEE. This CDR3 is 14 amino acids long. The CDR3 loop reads CASSVNWVAYEQYF. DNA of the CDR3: TGTGCCAGCAGCGTAAATTGGGTGGCCTACGAGCAGTACTTC.

The CDR3 reads CSVGGNEQFF. The CDR3 coding sequence is TGCAGCGTGGGGGGAAATGAGCAGTTCTTC. The chain is built from TRBV29-1 and TRBJ2-1; D may be TRBD2 (6 bases). The germline gives CDR1 SQVTM, CDR2 ANQGSEA. Trimming took off 6 bases at V and 7 bases at J, with 7 bases between the two ends. The CDR3 consists of 10 residues.

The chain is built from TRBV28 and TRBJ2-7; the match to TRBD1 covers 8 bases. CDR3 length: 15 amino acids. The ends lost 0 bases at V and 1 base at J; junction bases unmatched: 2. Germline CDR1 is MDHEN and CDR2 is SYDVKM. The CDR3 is CASSLWRQGSYEQYF. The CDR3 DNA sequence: TGTGCCAGCAGTTTATGGAGACAGGGGTCCTACGAGCAGTACTTC.

The CDR3 DNA reads TGTGCCAGCAGCCGGGACAGGGGCAATCAGCCCCAGCATTTT. Translating it yields CASSRDRGNQPQHF. V usage is TRBV5-8 and J usage is TRBJ1-5, with TRBD1 matching over 9 bases. Per the germline V gene, CDR1 is SGHTS and CDR2 is YDEGEE. CDR3 length: 14 residues. Trimming took 4 bases from V and 2 from J; bases not matched to a gene: 1. Complete variable domain (other parts from reference TRBV5-8 and TRBJ1-5): EAGVTQSPTHLIKTRGQQATLRCSPISGHTSVYWYQQALGLGLQFLLWYDEGEERNRGNFPPRFSGRQFPNYSSELNVNALELEDSALYLCASSRDRGNQPQHFGDGTRLSIL.

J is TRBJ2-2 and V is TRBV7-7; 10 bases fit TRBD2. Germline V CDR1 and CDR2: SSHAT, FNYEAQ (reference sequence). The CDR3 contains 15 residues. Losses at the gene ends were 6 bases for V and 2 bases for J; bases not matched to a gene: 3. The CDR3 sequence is CASRGTSANTGELFF. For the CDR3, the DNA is TGTGCCAGCAGAGGGACTAGCGCTAACACCGGGGAGCTGTTTTTT.

As DNA, the CDR3 is TGTGCCAGCAGCCAAAACAGCCTGCTCTATTCACCCCTCCACTTT. Protein product: CASSQNSLLYSPLHF. This sequence joins TRBV4-2 and TRBJ1-6; D remains unclear. The CDR3 length is 15 residues. Trimming cost V 2 bases and J 8 bases, with 13 bases left between them. Germline V gene sequence: CDR1 LGHNA, CDR2 YNFKEQ.

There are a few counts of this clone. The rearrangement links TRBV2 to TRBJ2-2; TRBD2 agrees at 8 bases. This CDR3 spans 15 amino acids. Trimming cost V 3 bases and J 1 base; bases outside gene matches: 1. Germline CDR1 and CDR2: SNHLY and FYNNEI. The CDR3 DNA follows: TGTGCCAGCAGTGACGCGGGAGGGAACACCGGGGAGCTGTTTTTT. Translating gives CASSDAGGNTGELFF.